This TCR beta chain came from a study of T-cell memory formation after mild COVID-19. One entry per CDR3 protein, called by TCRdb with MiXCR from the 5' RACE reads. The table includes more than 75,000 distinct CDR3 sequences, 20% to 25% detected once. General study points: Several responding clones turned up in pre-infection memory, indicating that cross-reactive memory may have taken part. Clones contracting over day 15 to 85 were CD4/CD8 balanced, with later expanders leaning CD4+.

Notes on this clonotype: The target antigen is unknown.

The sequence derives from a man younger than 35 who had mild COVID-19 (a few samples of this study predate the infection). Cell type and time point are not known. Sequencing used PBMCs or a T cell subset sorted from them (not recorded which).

Written as DNA, the CDR3 is TGTGCCAGCAGCCGTACGACAGGGGGCTCCTACAATGAGCAGTTCTTC. It codes for CASSRTTGGSYNEQFF. V usage is TRBV11-3 and J usage is TRBJ2-1; 9 bases fit TRBD1. The junction had 5 bases not matched to a gene; V was cut back by 5 bases and J by 0 bases. The germline V gene has CDR1 SGHNT and CDR2 YENEEA. The CDR3 extends over 16 amino acids.